Described below is a single T cell receptor (beta chain) sequence and its context. In this sample, this clonotype turned up many times. Its antigen target is currently unknown. No base quality information exists; no much larger clone differs at one position. The source of the sample is a study of CD8 T cells in ankylosing spondylitis (dated by TCRdb to about 2017). Background on the whole study: The study profiled T cell receptor beta repertoires in healthy donors and ankylosing spondylitis patients to find disease-linked TCR variants. Peripheral blood was sampled, and synovial fluid was additionally collected from ankylosing spondylitis patients. The full study cohort was made up of about two dozen ankylosing spondylitis patients and fewer than 120 healthy donors. Findings and caveats that apply to the study as a whole: The disease-linked clones were reported to be significantly enriched in matched synovial fluid samples from ankylosing spondylitis patients. Some motif variants were previously reported in synovial fluid and blood of reactive arthritis patients, suggesting common disease-initiation mechanisms. In peripheral blood, the disease-linked clones were found at relatively low frequencies and had a CD8+ phenotype. Blood from ankylosing spondylitis patients appeared to be characterized by a TCR beta motif composed of about eight highly homologous amino acid variants.

The sample was run on an Illumina HiSeq 2500. Quantitative 5'-RACE with molecular barcodes was used to prepare TCR beta libraries. The study's processing was this. A new computational method, built on a probabilistic model of VDJ rearrangement, was used to identify disease-linked TCR variants. In TCRdb, the public reads were trimmed at Q25 with fastp and aligned with MiXCR, with productive beta chains retained. Merged by CDR3 protein, the rows form single entries marked with the most common genes and DNA. The V and J calls were determined by TCRdb, not by the authors. For this sample there are 200,000 or so distinct CDR3 sequences; 15% to 20% appear just once. The ten most abundant clones make up 3.5% to 5% of the sample. The germline V end is reduced by 4 bases and the J end by 9 bases; junction bases left unmatched: 0. The CDR3, from cysteine to phenylalanine, totals 11 residues. Kept here is only the CDR3 DNA, which spans 33 bases and is read in frame from base 1. The germline V gene gives CDR1 as MNHEY and CDR2 as SVGAGI.

Rearrangement joined TRBV6-5 to TRBJ2-1; TRBD2 agrees with 7 junctional bases. This sequence originates from a male donor under 30 with ankylosing spondylitis or in good health (not recorded which). Donor details come from another sample of the same person, matched by shared clones. The source material was blood, either unsorted or a sorted T cell fraction (not recorded which). The nucleotide sequence reads as follows: TGTGCCAGCAGTTGGGGGGGTGAGCAGTTCTTC. This gives the protein CASSWGGEQFF.